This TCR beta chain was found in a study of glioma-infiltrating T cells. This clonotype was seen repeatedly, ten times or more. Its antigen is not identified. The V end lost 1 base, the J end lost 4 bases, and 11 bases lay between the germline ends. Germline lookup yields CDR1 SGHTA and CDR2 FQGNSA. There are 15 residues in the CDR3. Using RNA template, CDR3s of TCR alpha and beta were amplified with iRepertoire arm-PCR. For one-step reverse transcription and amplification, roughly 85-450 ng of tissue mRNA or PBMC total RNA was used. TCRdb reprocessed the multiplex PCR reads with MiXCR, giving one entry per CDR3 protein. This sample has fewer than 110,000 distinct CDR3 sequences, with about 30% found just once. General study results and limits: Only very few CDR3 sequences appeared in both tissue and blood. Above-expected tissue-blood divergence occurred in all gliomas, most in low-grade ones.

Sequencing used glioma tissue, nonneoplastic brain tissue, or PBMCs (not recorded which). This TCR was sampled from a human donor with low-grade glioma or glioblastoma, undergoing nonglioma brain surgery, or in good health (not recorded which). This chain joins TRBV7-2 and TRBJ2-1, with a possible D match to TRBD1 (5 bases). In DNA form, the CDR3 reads TGTGCCAGCAGCTTAGAGGTGGGGCAGTACAATGAGCAGTTCTTC. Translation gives CASSLEVGQYNEQFF.